A selection of T cell receptor beta chains follows, all from one sample in a study of spatial heterogeneity in lung cancer. TCRdb itself ran the 5' RACE reads through MiXCR, one entry per CDR3 protein. Seen here are about 10,000 distinct CDR3 sequences, about a fifth observed once, and the top ten hold roughly 44%. The source material was PBMCs, sampled at follow-up. Receptors originate from a male donor with early-stage non-small cell lung cancer. Each CDR3 is given with its conserved first and last residue. D genes are given only for firm matches. Some rows mark clone size as missing; the rest say once, few, many or name a class of expanded clone.

j_call clone_size d_call v_call cdr3_aa cdr3_nt
TRBJ2-7 . TRBD1 TRBV3-1 CASSQGTASYEQYF TGTGCCAGCAGCCAGGGGACAGCTTCCTACGAGCAGTACTTC
TRBJ1-2 medium-sized . TRBV29-1 CSVEEWRQTNYGYTF TGCAGCGTTGAAGAATGGAGACAGACTAACTATGGCTACACCTTC
TRBJ1-5 few . TRBV5-1 CASSSIGAIDQPQHF TGCGCCAGCAGCTCCATAGGGGCCATCGATCAGCCCCAGCATTTT
TRBJ2-5 many . TRBV5-5 CASTSTGTQTQYF TGTGCCAGCACGTCGACCGGGACTCAGACCCAGTACTTC
TRBJ1-2 few . TRBV7-9 CASSLAPRGPSFFQRGYGYTF TGTGCCAGCAGCTTAGCTCCTCGTGGCCCGTCGTTCTTCCAGCGGGGCTATGGCTACACCTTC
TRBJ2-7 . . TRBV5-1 CASSLEGGTGSYEQYF TGCGCCAGCAGCTTGGAAGGGGGGACGGGATCCTACGAGCAGTACTTC
TRBJ2-7 many . TRBV6-5 CASRRTGVGEQYF TGTGCCAGCAGGCGTACTGGGGTTGGTGAGCAGTACTTC
TRBJ2-1 . . TRBV5-1 CASSLSSDLFGQFF TGCGCCAGCAGCTTGAGTTCGGACCTCTTCGGGCAGTTCTTC
TRBJ2-7 few . TRBV3-1 CASSQRSYEQYF TGTGCCAGCAGCCAACGATCCTACGAGCAGTACTTC
TRBJ1-1 many TRBD1 TRBV28 CATIQGALVAFF TGTGCCACCATTCAGGGGGCCCTAGTGGCTTTCTTT
TRBJ1-2 many . TRBV25-1 CASSDLRQDFYGYTF TGTGCCAGCAGTGATCTGAGACAGGATTTCTATGGCTACACCTTC
TRBJ1-4 many . TRBV9 CASSALVTGDEKLFF TGTGCCAGCAGCGCCCTGGTGACCGGGGATGAAAAACTGTTTTTT
TRBJ2-3 many TRBD1 TRBV11-2 CASSLVGQGPDTQYF TGTGCCAGCAGCCTGGTTGGACAGGGCCCAGATACGCAGTATTTT
TRBJ2-1 many . TRBV28 CASRGVDNEQFF TGTGCCAGCAGGGGAGTGGACAATGAGCAGTTCTTC
TRBJ2-5 . . TRBV29-1 CSVVLQGVMETQYF TGCAGCGTTGTTCTTCAGGGAGTAATGGAGACCCAGTACTTC
TRBJ1-6 many . TRBV19 CASSQGSYNSPLHF TGTGCCAGTAGTCAAGGCTCCTATAATTCACCCCTCCACTTT
TRBJ2-3 . . TRBV5-1 CASSLAVAASTDTQYF TGCGCCAGCAGCTTGGCCGTTGCGGCAAGCACAGATACGCAGTATTTT
TRBJ1-2 . . TRBV2 CASQLPDGFKGYTF TGTGCCTCTCAACTGCCGGACGGCTTTAAGGGCTACACCTTC
TRBJ2-7 large . TRBV14 CASSQAIYEQYF TGTGCCAGCAGCCAAGCCATCTACGAGCAGTACTTC
TRBJ2-5 many . TRBV11-2 CASSLRIEGGTQYF TGTGCCAGCAGCTTAAGGATTGAGGGTGGGACCCAGTACTTC
TRBJ2-2 once TRBD2 TRBV27 CATMGGGRTGELFF TGTGCCACCATGGGGGGAGGGCGGACCGGGGAGCTGTTTTTT
TRBJ2-7 few . TRBV28 CASSLGDWRYEQYF TGTGCCAGCAGTTTAGGGGACTGGCGCTACGAGCAGTACTTC
TRBJ2-7 few . TRBV28 CASSQNYEQYF TGTGCCAGCAGCCAGAACTACGAGCAGTACTTC
TRBJ1-5 . . TRBV24-1 CATRSWPLGRREYSNQPQHF TGTGCCACCAGATCCTGGCCGCTGGGCCGGAGGGAATACAGCAATCAGCCCCAGCATTTT
TRBJ1-1 many TRBD1 TRBV7-8 CASSPGTGHTEAFF TGTGCCAGCAGCCCGGGGACAGGGCACACTGAAGCTTTCTTT
TRBJ1-2 many . TRBV6-1 CASSDRSNYGYTF TGTGCCAGCAGTGACAGGTCTAACTATGGCTACACCTTC
TRBJ1-2 many . TRBV20-1 CSARDGPRDGYTF TGCAGTGCTAGAGATGGCCCCCGGGATGGCTACACCTTC
TRBJ2-5 many TRBD2 TRBV20-1 CSARAVSGRGETQYF TGCAGTGCTAGAGCAGTTAGCGGGAGGGGAGAGACCCAGTACTTC
TRBJ2-7 . TRBD1 TRBV28 CASRSTGVSDEQYF TGTGCCAGCAGGTCGACAGGGGTTAGCGACGAGCAGTACTTC
TRBJ2-2 medium-sized TRBD1 TRBV2 CASSMDRGGAGELFF TGTGCCAGCAGCATGGACAGGGGAGGCGCCGGGGAGCTGTTTTTT
TRBJ2-3 medium-sized . TRBV13 CARGLRGTDTQYF TGTGCCAGGGGACTTAGGGGAACAGATACGCAGTATTTT
TRBJ1-6 . . TRBV5-1 CASSLGIDNSPLHF TGCGCCAGCAGCTTGGGGATTGATAATTCACCCCTCCACTTT
TRBJ1-5 . . TRBV27 CASSQTVSNQPQHF TGTGCCAGCAGCCAGACCGTTAGCAATCAGCCCCAGCATTTT
TRBJ1-2 many . TRBV20-1 CSAPPPSGYGYTF TGCAGTGCTCCCCCGCCCTCGGGCTATGGCTACACCTTC
TRBJ2-3 many TRBD2 TRBV4-3 CASSQGLAGGPGTDTQYF TGCGCCAGCAGCCAAGGGCTAGCGGGGGGGCCGGGCACAGATACGCAGTATTTT
TRBJ2-3 many TRBD2 TRBV27 CASSSGLAFTDTQYF TGTGCCAGCAGTTCGGGACTAGCTTTTACAGATACGCAGTATTTT
TRBJ1-3 . TRBD1 TRBV4-2 CASSQVTGAGNTIYF TGTGCCAGCAGCCAAGTAACAGGGGCTGGAAACACCATATATTTT
TRBJ2-1 . . TRBV27 CASSLQGYNEQFF TGTGCCAGCAGTTTACAGGGATACAATGAGCAGTTCTTC
TRBJ2-2 many . TRBV7-8 CASSTRGGWVKRDTGELFF TGTGCCAGCAGCACCAGGGGCGGATGGGTAAAGCGGGACACCGGGGAGCTGTTTTTT
TRBJ2-7 . . TRBV7-2 CASSFRRAGSYEQYF TGTGCCAGCAGCTTTCGTAGGGCGGGGTCCTACGAGCAGTACTTC
TRBJ1-1 . . TRBV12-3/TRBV12-4 CASSHRGIMNTEAFF TGTGCCAGCAGTCACCGGGGGATTATGAACACTGAAGCTTTCTTT
TRBJ1-1 few . TRBV20-1 CSAAFGTTNTEAFF TGCAGTGCTGCGTTCGGGACAACGAACACTGAAGCTTTCTTT
TRBJ2-5 . . TRBV7-2 CASSLAGWETQYF TGTGCCAGCAGCTTAGCCGGGTGGGAGACCCAGTACTTC